Described below is a single T cell receptor beta chain sequence and its context. This specimen belongs to a study of blood T cell repertoires in COVID-19. Study context: Researchers got acute and convalescent COVID-19 samples from the United States, Italy and Spain. Sources were T cells, B-cell-depleted T cells, or PBMCs; the material itself was cDNA or gDNA.

Sequencing used immunoSEQ multiplex PCR; TCRdb keeps in-frame clones, though not all of them. This sample has about 88,000 clones, with 87% found just once. Trimming removed 2 bases at V and 2 bases at J, with 11 bases between. The CDR3 is made up of 15 amino acids. Germline V gene lookup returns CDR1 WSHSY and CDR2 SAAADI. The sequence was collected from a male donor with acute or convalescent COVID-19. This chain joins TRBV10-2 and TRBJ2-3, with D possibly TRBD2 on 6 matching bases. The sample was peripheral blood. CDR3 loop: CASSEIEGLTDTQYF. The CDR3 DNA is TGCGCCAGCAGTGAGATTGAGGGACTCACAGATACGCAGTATTTT.